This is a list of T cell receptor beta chains from one sample in a study of beta chain features in type 1 diabetes. Clones were sequenced by immunoSEQ multiplex PCR, and TCRdb holds only the in-frame ones, with some missing. The data contain a few hundred thousand clones, around 25% of them singletons. Sequences were obtained from naive CD4+ T cells from blood. The origin of the receptors is a woman aged 30 to 39 with type 1 diabetes. The CDR3 runs from the conserved cysteine through the conserved F or W. D genes are given only for firm matches. Clone size is not always given. Where it is, it says once, few, many or a class for expanded clones.

size: few; length: 15; D: -; J: TRBJ1-2; V: TRBV7-9; CDR3: CASSLEASASYGYTF; DNA: TGTGCCAGCAGCTTAGAAGCCTCGGCTAGCTATGGCTACACCTTC
size: few; length: 14; D: -; J: TRBJ2-2; V: TRBV29-1; CDR3: CSVERGRGAGELFF; DNA: TGCAGCGTTGAACGGGGCAGGGGCGCAGGGGAGCTGTTTTTT
size: -; length: 16; D: -; J: TRBJ2-6; V: TRBV27; CDR3: CASSLLGTLKANVLTF; DNA: TGTGCCAGCAGTTTATTGGGGACACTAAAGGCCAACGTCCTGACTTTC
size: -; length: 13; D: -; J: TRBJ2-7; V: TRBV6-6; CDR3: CASSYPGLNEQYF; DNA: TGTGCCAGCAGTTACCCGGGACTTAACGAGCAGTACTTC
size: -; length: 12; D: -; J: TRBJ1-2; V: TRBV30; CDR3: CAWTKLAKGYTF; DNA: TGTGCCTGGACCAAGCTCGCTAAAGGCTACACCTTC
size: once; length: 12; D: -; J: TRBJ2-5; V: TRBV27; CDR3: CASSTTAGTQYF; DNA: TGTGCCAGCAGTACGACGGCGGGGACCCAGTACTTC
size: -; length: 17; D: -; J: TRBJ1-5; V: TRBV15; CDR3: CATSRDRGARGNQPQHF; DNA: TGTGCCACCAGCAGAGATCGCGGGGCTAGGGGCAATCAGCCCCAGCATTTT
size: -; length: 15; D: -; J: TRBJ2-6; V: TRBV6-6; CDR3: CASNSQASGANVLTF; DNA: TGTGCCAGCAACTCACAGGCTTCTGGGGCCAACGTCCTGACTTTC
size: -; length: 12; D: -; J: TRBJ1-2; V: TRBV28; CDR3: CASSWRLYGYTF; DNA: TGTGCCAGCAGTTGGCGGCTCTATGGCTACACCTTC
size: -; length: 12; D: -; J: TRBJ2-7; V: TRBV7-9; CDR3: CASSPPSYEQYF; DNA: TGTGCCAGCAGCCCCCCTAGCTACGAGCAGTACTTC
size: -; length: 14; D: -; J: TRBJ2-1; V: TRBV5-1; CDR3: CASSPGAGDNEQFF; DNA: TGCGCCAGCAGCCCGGGGGCGGGAGACAATGAGCAGTTCTTC
size: -; length: 14; D: -; J: TRBJ1-1; V: TRBV30; CDR3: CAWSVSGMNTEAFF; DNA: TGTGCCTGGAGTGTAAGCGGGATGAACACTGAAGCTTTCTTT
size: once; length: 15; D: -; J: TRBJ2-3; V: TRBV4-1; CDR3: CASSLPSDLTDTQYF; DNA: TGCGCCAGCAGCCTGCCTAGCGATCTCACAGATACGCAGTATTTT
size: -; length: 14; D: TRBD1; J: TRBJ1-4; V: TRBV30; CDR3: CAWSPTGGPEKLFF; DNA: TGTGCCTGGAGCCCGACAGGGGGGCCAGAAAAACTGTTTTTT
size: few; length: 17; D: TRBD2; J: TRBJ2-5; V: TRBV6-1; CDR3: CAISVVLAGTNQETQYF; DNA: TGTGCCATCAGTGTCGTACTAGCGGGAACGAACCAAGAGACCCAGTACTTC
size: few; length: 15; D: -; J: TRBJ2-2; V: TRBV13; CDR3: CASSLGQGNTGELFF; DNA: TGTGCCAGCAGCTTAGGACAGGGGAACACCGGGGAGCTGTTTTTT
size: few; length: 11; D: -; J: TRBJ2-3; V: TRBV2; CDR3: CASLLVDTQYF; DNA: TGTGCCAGCTTACTAGTCGATACGCAGTATTTT
size: few; length: 16; D: TRBD2; J: TRBJ2-7; V: TRBV5-1; CDR3: CASSQTIAGGPDEQYF; DNA: TGCGCCAGCAGCCAGACAATAGCGGGAGGGCCCGACGAGCAGTACTTC
size: -; length: 16; D: TRBD1; J: TRBJ2-3; V: TRBV28; CDR3: CASSRAGQGTTDTQYF; DNA: TGTGCCAGCAGCCGGGCCGGACAGGGGACGACAGATACGCAGTATTTT
size: -; length: 15; D: TRBD1; J: TRBJ1-1; V: TRBV4-1; CDR3: CASSQEDRDNTEAFF; DNA: TGCGCCAGCAGCCAAGAAGACAGGGATAACACTGAAGCTTTCTTT
size: few; length: 14; D: -; J: TRBJ2-7; V: TRBV7-2; CDR3: CASSLVRTAYEQYF; DNA: TGTGCCAGCAGCTTAGTGAGGACAGCGTACGAGCAGTACTTC
size: -; length: 11; D: -; J: TRBJ1-2; V: TRBV6-1; CDR3: CAIYEGYGYTF; DNA: TGTGCCATCTACGAGGGCTATGGCTACACCTTC
size: -; length: 16; D: TRBD2; J: TRBJ2-7; V: TRBV2; CDR3: CASSEASGTSGYEQYF; DNA: TGTGCCAGCAGTGAAGCGAGTGGGACTAGCGGCTACGAGCAGTACTTC
size: few; length: 12; D: -; J: TRBJ1-2; V: TRBV28; CDR3: CASTGANYGYTF; DNA: TGTGCCAGCACGGGAGCTAACTATGGCTACACCTTC
size: -; length: 16; D: TRBD2; J: TRBJ2-1; V: TRBV5-1; CDR3: CASSLAPSGSYNEQFF; DNA: TGCGCCAGCAGCTTGGCCCCTAGCGGGAGCTACAATGAGCAGTTCTTC
size: -; length: 15; D: -; J: TRBJ2-7; V: TRBV7-9; CDR3: CASSPTELQSYEQYF; DNA: TGTGCCAGCAGCCCGACTGAGCTCCAATCCTACGAGCAGTACTTC
size: -; length: 12; D: -; J: TRBJ1-1; V: TRBV5-6; CDR3: CASSFHLGGAFF; DNA: TGTGCCAGCAGCTTCCATCTGGGGGGAGCTTTCTTT
size: few; length: 18; D: -; J: TRBJ2-1; V: TRBV18; CDR3: CASSVRSRAIPSYNEQFF; DNA: TGTGCCAGCTCAGTCCGGAGCAGGGCCATCCCCTCCTACAATGAGCAGTTCTTC
size: few; length: 17; D: -; J: TRBJ2-6; V: TRBV28; CDR3: CASRFGTSGSGANVLTF; DNA: TGTGCCAGCAGGTTCGGGACATCCGGCTCTGGGGCCAACGTCCTGACTTTC
size: -; length: 13; D: -; J: TRBJ1-2; V: TRBV29-1; CDR3: CSVGEGTNYGYTF; DNA: TGCAGCGTTGGGGAGGGGACGAACTATGGCTACACCTTC
size: few; length: 17; D: -; J: TRBJ2-2; V: TRBV9; CDR3: CASSVGWTDTNTGELFF; DNA: TGTGCCAGCAGCGTAGGCTGGACAGATACGAACACCGGGGAGCTGTTTTTT
size: -; length: 14; D: TRBD1; J: TRBJ2-7; V: TRBV9; CDR3: CASSPGDRGNEQYF; DNA: TGTGCCAGCAGCCCAGGGGACAGGGGGAACGAGCAGTACTTC
size: few; length: 17; D: TRBD2; J: TRBJ2-1; V: TRBV14; CDR3: CASSQVGGSRAYNEQFF; DNA: TGTGCCAGCAGCCAAGTTGGCGGGAGCAGAGCGTACAATGAGCAGTTCTTC
size: -; length: 12; D: -; J: TRBJ1-2; V: TRBV18; CDR3: CASSPLGLGYTF; DNA: TGTGCCAGCTCACCACTGGGCCTGGGCTACACCTTC
size: few; length: 15; D: -; J: TRBJ2-7; V: TRBV18; CDR3: CASSPLTDGAYEQYF; DNA: TGTGCCAGCTCACCACTAACCGACGGAGCCTACGAGCAGTACTTC
size: few; length: 16; D: -; J: TRBJ1-5; V: TRBV6-1; CDR3: CASSKVLDSYNQPQHF; DNA: TGTGCCAGCAGTAAAGTATTAGACAGCTACAATCAGCCCCAGCATTTT
size: -; length: 11; D: -; J: TRBJ2-5; V: TRBV25-1; CDR3: CASRTALGQYF; DNA: TGTGCCAGCAGGACAGCCCTGGGGCAGTACTTC
size: -; length: 14; D: -; J: TRBJ1-1; V: TRBV5-1; CDR3: CASSLVTGNTEAFF; DNA: TGCGCCAGCAGCCTCGTCACGGGGAACACTGAAGCTTTCTTT
size: few; length: 12; D: -; J: TRBJ1-5; V: TRBV30; CDR3: CAWSQGYQPQHF; DNA: TGTGCCTGGAGTCAGGGGTATCAGCCCCAGCATTTT
size: few; length: 13; D: -; J: TRBJ2-4; V: TRBV7-3; CDR3: CASSSQGSDIQYF; DNA: TGTGCCAGCAGCTCTCAGGGTTCGGACATTCAGTACTTC
size: -; length: 15; D: -; J: TRBJ1-2; V: TRBV4-1; CDR3: CASSQGQGYRDGYTF; DNA: TGCGCCAGCAGCCAAGGCCAGGGGTACAGAGATGGCTACACCTTC
size: -; length: 16; D: -; J: TRBJ1-5; V: TRBV23-1; CDR3: CASSQSRRAGNQPQHF; DNA: TGCGCCAGCAGTCAATCACGCAGGGCCGGCAATCAGCCCCAGCATTTT
size: -; length: 17; D: TRBD2; J: TRBJ2-6; V: TRBV5-1; CDR3: CASSLPSGSAGANVLTF; DNA: TGCGCCAGCAGCTTACCAAGCGGGAGTGCTGGGGCCAACGTCCTGACTTTC
size: -; length: 16; D: -; J: TRBJ2-7; V: TRBV11-1; CDR3: CASSVKSRTQIYEQYF; DNA: TGTGCCAGCAGCGTCAAGTCTAGGACTCAGATCTACGAGCAGTACTTC
size: -; length: 14; D: TRBD1; J: TRBJ2-2; V: TRBV15; CDR3: CATSKRQGAGELFF; DNA: TGTGCCACCAGCAAACGACAGGGGGCCGGGGAGCTGTTTTTT
size: few; length: 13; D: -; J: TRBJ2-3; V: TRBV5-1; CDR3: CASSRGSEDTQYF; DNA: TGCGCCAGCAGCCGCGGGTCTGAGGATACGCAGTATTTT
size: few; length: 14; D: -; J: TRBJ2-1; V: TRBV29-1; CDR3: CSAEQGRPLNEQFF; DNA: TGCAGCGCCGAGCAGGGTAGGCCATTGAATGAGCAGTTCTTC
size: -; length: 15; D: TRBD1; J: TRBJ1-1; V: TRBV27; CDR3: CASRTDRGRRPEAFF; DNA: TGTGCCAGCAGAACGGACAGGGGGCGTAGACCTGAAGCTTTCTTT
size: -; length: 16; D: -; J: TRBJ2-5; V: TRBV2; CDR3: CASIVSPRSYQETQYF; DNA: TGTGCCAGCATCGTTAGCCCTAGATCTTACCAAGAGACCCAGTACTTC
size: -; length: 13; D: -; J: TRBJ2-7; V: TRBV5-6; CDR3: CASSLRRNYEQYF; DNA: TGTGCCAGCAGCTTGAGGCGGAACTACGAGCAGTACTTC
size: -; length: 13; D: -; J: TRBJ2-3; V: TRBV30; CDR3: CAQRTQGPDTQYF; DNA: TGTGCCCAGCGGACCCAGGGGCCAGATACGCAGTATTTT
size: few; length: 17; D: -; J: TRBJ2-1; V: TRBV25-1; CDR3: CASSPTTPGVSYNEQFF; DNA: TGTGCCAGCAGCCCTACCACCCCCGGAGTGTCCTACAATGAGCAGTTCTTC
size: -; length: 14; D: -; J: TRBJ2-5; V: TRBV5-1; CDR3: CASSLRPTRVAQYF; DNA: TGCGCCAGCAGCCTGCGACCAACTCGGGTGGCCCAGTACTTC
size: few; length: 13; D: -; J: TRBJ1-2; V: TRBV29-1; CDR3: CSVEDRDRHGYTF; DNA: TGCAGCGTTGAAGATCGGGATCGGCACGGCTACACCTTC